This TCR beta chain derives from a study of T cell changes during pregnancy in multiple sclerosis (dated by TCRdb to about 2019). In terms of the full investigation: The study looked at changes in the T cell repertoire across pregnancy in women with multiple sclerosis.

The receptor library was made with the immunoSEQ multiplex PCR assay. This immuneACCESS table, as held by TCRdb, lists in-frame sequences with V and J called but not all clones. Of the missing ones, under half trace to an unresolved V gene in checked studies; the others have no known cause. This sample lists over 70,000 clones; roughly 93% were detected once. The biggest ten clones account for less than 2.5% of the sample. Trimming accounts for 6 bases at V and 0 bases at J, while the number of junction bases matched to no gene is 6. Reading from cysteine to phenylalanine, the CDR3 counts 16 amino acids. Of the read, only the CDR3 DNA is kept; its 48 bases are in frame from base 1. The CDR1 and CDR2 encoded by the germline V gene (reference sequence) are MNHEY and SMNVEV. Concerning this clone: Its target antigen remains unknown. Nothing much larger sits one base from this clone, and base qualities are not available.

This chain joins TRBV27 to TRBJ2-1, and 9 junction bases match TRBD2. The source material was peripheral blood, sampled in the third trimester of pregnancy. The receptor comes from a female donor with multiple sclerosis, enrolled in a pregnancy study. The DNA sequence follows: TGTGCCAGCAGCCCGACTAGCGGCTTCTCCTACAATGAGCAGTTCTTC. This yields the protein CASSPTSGFSYNEQFF.